This entry concerns a single T cell receptor beta chain. The antigen remains undetermined. This sample stems from a study of early T cells in non-severe SARS-CoV-2 infection. Study context: Alpha and beta chains were unpaired, from unsorted whole-blood bulk RNA.

The protocol attached unique molecular identifiers to individual cDNA molecules. Via MiXCR, TCRdb re-called the 5' RACE reads, giving one row per CDR3 protein. The data hold tens of thousands of distinct CDR3 sequences, with less than 15% observed a single time. Broader study findings: Anti-spike CD8 responses were favored in VDJdb matching, and private and CD4 specificities were missed.

This TCR was sampled from an adult who was a healthcare worker with PCR-confirmed SARS-CoV-2 infection or an uninfected control (not recorded which). The sequencing sample was made of whole blood.

The CDR3 nucleotides read TGTGCCAGTAGGCCCGGGACGTCCACCGGGGAGCTGTTTTTT. Its protein product is CASRPGTSTGELFF. This rearrangement joins TRBV19 to TRBJ2-2; D possibly uses TRBD1 or TRBD2 (5 bases each). The CDR3 consists of 14 residues. V lost 6 bases to trimming and J lost 4 bases, with 12 bases between them. Germline V CDR1 and CDR2: LNHDA, SQIVND (reference sequence). Filled out from reference TRBV19 and TRBJ2-2, the complete variable domain reads DGGITQSPKYLFRKEGQNVTLSCEQNLNHDAMYWYRQDPGQGLRLIYYSQIVNDFQKGDIAEGYSVSREKKESFPLTVTSAQKNPTAFYLCASRPGTSTGELFFGEGSRLTVL.